The table lists the clone carrying this T cell receptor (beta chain) with many counts. The target antigen is unknown. The data were obtained in a study of blood T cells in healthy people across ages. The study, taken as a whole, reports: TCR beta diversity, measured per million T cells, fell in a roughly linear way with age. Long-lived donors carried more naive CD4+ cells and greater diversity than aged donors.

Germline CDR1 SGHVS, CDR2 FNYEAQ. V was trimmed by 1 base and J by 13 bases, leaving 13 bases between them. This CDR3 spans 12 amino acids. With a J-beta primer mix and a sample-barcoded 5' primer, a second PCR ran about 7 to 12 cycles. Each CDR3 protein gets one entry after TCRdb re-called the 5' RACE reads with MiXCR. The sample records under 800,000 distinct CDR3 sequences, under 25% being singletons. The TCR originated in a man in his 70s in good health. The V and J genes are TRBV7-6 and TRBJ2-5, with a weak D call TRBD1 (6 bases). The source material was blood. The CDR3 reads CASSLDLGQRYF. CDR3 bases: TGTGCCAGCAGCTTAGACCTTGGACAGCGGTACTTC.